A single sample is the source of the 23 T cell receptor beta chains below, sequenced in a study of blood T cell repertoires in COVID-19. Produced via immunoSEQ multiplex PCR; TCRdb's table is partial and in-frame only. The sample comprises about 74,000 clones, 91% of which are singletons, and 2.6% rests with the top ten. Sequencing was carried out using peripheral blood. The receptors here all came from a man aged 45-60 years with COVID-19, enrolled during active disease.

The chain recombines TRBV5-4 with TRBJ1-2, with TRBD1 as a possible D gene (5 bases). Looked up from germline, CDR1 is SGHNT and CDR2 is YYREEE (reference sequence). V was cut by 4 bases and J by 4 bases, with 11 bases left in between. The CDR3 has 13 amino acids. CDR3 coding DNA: TGTGCCAGCAGCGTTCAGGGTCGCTATGGCTACACCTTC. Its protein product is CASSVQGRYGYTF.

CDR3 bases: TGTGCCAGCAGCTTAGGACCGAGGGAGACCCAGTACTTC. It is translated as CASSLGPRETQYF. The chain joins TRBV7-2 to TRBJ2-5; D uncertain. The germline CDR1 and CDR2 sequences are SGHTA and FQGNSA. V lost 1 base and J lost 5, with 8 bases in between. This CDR3 contains 13 residues.

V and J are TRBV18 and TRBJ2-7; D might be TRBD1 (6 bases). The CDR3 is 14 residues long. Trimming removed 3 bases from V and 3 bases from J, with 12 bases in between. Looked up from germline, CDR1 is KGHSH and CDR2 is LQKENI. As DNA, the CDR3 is TGTGCCAGCTCACCGGGGGACACATACTACGAGCAGTACTTC. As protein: CASSPGDTYYEQYF.

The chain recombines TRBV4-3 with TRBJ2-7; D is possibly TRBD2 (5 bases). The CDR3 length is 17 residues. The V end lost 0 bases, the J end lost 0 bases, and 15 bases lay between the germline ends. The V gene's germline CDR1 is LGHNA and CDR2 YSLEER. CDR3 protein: CASSQESSRGISYEQYF. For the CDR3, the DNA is TGCGCCAGCAGCCAAGAGTCAAGTCGAGGGATCTCCTACGAGCAGTACTTC.

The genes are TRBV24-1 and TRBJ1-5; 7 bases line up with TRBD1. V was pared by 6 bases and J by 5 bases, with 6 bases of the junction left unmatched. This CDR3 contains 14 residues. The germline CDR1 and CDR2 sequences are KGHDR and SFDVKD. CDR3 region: CATSLPTGDQPQHF. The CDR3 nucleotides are TGTGCCACCAGTCTACCCACAGGGGATCAGCCCCAGCATTTT.

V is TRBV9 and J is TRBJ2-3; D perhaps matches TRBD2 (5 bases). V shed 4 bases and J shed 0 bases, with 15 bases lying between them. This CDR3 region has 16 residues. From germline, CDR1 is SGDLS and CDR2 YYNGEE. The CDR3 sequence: CASSSGLTTSTDTQYF. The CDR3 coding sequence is TGTGCCAGCAGCAGTGGACTGACAACTAGCACAGATACGCAGTATTTT.

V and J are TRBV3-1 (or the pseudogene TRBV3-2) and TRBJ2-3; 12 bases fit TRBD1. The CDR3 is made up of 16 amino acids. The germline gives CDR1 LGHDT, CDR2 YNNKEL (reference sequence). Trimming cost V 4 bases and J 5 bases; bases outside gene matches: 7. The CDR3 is CASSRPGQGAGDTQYF. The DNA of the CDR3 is TGTGCCAGCAGCCGCCCGGGACAGGGGGCGGGAGATACGCAGTATTTT.

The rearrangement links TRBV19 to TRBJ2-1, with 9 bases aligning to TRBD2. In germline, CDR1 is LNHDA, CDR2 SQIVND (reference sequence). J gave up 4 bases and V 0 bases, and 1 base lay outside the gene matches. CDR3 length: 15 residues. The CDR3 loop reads CASSIEREGYNEQFF. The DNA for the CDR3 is TGTGCCAGTAGTATAGAGCGGGAGGGATACAATGAGCAGTTCTTC.

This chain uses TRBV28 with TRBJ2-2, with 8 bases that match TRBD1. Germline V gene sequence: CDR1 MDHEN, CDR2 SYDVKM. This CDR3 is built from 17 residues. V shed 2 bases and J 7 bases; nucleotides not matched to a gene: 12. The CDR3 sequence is CASSLPQGARRGGELFF. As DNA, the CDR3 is TGTGCCAGCAGTTTACCTCAGGGGGCGCGCAGAGGCGGGGAGCTGTTTTTT.

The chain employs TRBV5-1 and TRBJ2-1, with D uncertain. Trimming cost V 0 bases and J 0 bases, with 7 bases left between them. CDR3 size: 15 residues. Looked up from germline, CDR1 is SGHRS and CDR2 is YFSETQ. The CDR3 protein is CASSLVRSSYNEQFF. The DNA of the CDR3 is TGCGCCAGCAGCTTGGTTAGGAGCTCCTACAATGAGCAGTTCTTC.

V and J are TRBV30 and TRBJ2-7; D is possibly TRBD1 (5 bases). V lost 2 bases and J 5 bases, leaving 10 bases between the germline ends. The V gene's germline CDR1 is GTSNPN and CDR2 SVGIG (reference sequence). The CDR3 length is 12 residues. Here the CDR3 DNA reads TGTGCCTGGAGTCTGCAGGGCCACGAGCAGTACGTC. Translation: CAWSLQGHEQYV.

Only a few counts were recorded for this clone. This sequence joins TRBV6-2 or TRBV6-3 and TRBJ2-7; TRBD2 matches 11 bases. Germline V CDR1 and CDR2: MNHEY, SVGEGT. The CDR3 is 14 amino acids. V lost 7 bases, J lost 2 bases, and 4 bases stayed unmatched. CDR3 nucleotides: TGTGCCAGCACCCCGGGACTAGCGGCCTACGAGCAGTACTTC. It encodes CASTPGLAAYEQYF.

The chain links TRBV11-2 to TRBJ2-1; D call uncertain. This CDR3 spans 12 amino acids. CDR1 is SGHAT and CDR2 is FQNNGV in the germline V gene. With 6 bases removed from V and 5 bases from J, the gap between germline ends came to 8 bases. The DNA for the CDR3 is TGTGCCAGCAGGAACTACCACAATGAGCAGTTCTTC. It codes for CASRNYHNEQFF.

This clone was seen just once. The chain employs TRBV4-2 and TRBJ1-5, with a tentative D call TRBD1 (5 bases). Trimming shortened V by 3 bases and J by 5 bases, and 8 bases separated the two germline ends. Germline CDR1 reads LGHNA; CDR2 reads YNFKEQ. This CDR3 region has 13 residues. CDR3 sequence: CASSQGEDQPQHF. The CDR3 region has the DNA TGTGCCAGCAGCCAGGGGGAGGATCAGCCCCAGCATTTT.

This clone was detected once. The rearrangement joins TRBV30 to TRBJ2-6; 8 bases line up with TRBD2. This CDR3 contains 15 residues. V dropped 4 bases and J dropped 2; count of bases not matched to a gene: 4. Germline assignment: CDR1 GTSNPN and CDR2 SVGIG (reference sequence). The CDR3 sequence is CAWTRGGAGANVLTF. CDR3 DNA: TGTGCCTGGACCCGGGGGGGGGCTGGGGCCAACGTCCTGACTTTC.

CDR3 coding DNA: TGCGCCAGCAGCTTGGGCACCGAGGGTACCGACTACACCTTC. It is translated as CASSLGTEGTDYTF. The chain carries TRBV5-1 and TRBJ1-2; the D is unclear. The CDR3 consists of 14 residues. Per the germline V gene, CDR1 is SGHRS and CDR2 is YFSETQ. Trimming pared 0 bases from V and 10 bases from J, leaving 16 bases between.

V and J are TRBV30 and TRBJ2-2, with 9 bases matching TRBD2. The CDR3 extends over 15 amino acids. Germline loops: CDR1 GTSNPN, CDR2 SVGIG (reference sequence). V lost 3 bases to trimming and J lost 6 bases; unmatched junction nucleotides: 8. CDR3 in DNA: TGTGCCTGGAGCAGACTAGCGGCCCCCTCCGGGGAGCTGTTTTTT. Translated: CAWSRLAAPSGELFF. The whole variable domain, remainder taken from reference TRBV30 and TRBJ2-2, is SQTIHQWPATLVQPVGSPLSLECTVEGTSNPNLYWYRQAAGRGLQLLFYSVGIGQISSEVPQNLSASRPQDRQFILSSKKLLLSDSGFYLCAWSRLAAPSGELFFGEGSRLTVL.

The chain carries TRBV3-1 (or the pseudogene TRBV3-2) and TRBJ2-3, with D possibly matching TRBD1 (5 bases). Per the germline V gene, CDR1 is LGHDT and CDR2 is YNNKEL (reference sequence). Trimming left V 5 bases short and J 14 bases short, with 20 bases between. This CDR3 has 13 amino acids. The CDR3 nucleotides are TGTGCCAGCAGCTCACGCTCTGGGGCGCCCCCGTATTTT. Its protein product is CASSSRSGAPPYF.

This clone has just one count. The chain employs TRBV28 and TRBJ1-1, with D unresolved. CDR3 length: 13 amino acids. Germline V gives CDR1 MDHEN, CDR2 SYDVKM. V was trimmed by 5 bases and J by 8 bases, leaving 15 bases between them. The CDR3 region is CASSRSTPSEAFF. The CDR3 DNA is TGTGCCAGCAGTCGTAGCACACCCAGCGAAGCTTTCTTT.

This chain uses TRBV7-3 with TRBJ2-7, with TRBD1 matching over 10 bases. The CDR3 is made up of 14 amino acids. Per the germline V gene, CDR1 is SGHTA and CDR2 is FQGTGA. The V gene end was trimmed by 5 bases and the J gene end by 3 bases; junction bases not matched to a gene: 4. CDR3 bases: TGTGCCAGCAGCCCCGGGACAGGGGACTACGAGCAGTACTTC. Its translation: CASSPGTGDYEQYF.

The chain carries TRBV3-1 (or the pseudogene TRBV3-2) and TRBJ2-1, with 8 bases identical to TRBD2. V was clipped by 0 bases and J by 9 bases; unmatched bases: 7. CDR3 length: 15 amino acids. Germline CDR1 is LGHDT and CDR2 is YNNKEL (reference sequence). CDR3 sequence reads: CASSQEGRAGVEQFF. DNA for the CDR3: TGTGCCAGCAGCCAAGAGGGCCGAGCGGGAGTTGAGCAGTTCTTC.

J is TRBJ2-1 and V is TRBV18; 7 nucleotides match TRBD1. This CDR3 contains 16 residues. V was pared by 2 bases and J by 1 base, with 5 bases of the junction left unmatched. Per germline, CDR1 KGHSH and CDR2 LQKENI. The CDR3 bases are TGTGCCAGCTCACCAAGACAGGGCAGGTCCTACAATGAGCAGTTCTTC. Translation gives CASSPRQGRSYNEQFF.

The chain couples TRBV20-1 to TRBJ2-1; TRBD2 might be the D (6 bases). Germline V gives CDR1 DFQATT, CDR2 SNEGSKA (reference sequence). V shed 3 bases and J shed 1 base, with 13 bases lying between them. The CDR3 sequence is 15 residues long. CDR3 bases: TGCAGTGCTAGTCCCCTAGCGAATTCCTACAATGAGCAGTTCTTC. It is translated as CSASPLANSYNEQFF.